One sample yielded the 30 T cell receptor beta chains listed below, sequenced in a study of cytomegalovirus exposure and HLA in healthy donors. In the PCR, 60 Vbeta and 13 Jbeta primers were used. The method was immunoSEQ multiplex PCR; TCRdb's version includes in-frame clones alone and lacks a portion of them. The table has 160,000 or so clones, approximately 70% seen once; the top ten hold about 4.5%. Sequencing was performed on PBMCs. These TCRs come from a man aged 18 to 30 in good health and CMV-seropositive.

This clone was seen only a few times. This chain connects TRBV7-9 to TRBJ2-5; 7 bases map to TRBD1. The CDR3 length is 14 residues. With V trimmed by 5 bases and J by 5 bases, 8 bases remained unmatched. Germline V gene sequence: CDR1 SEHNR, CDR2 FQNEAQ (reference sequence). The CDR3 region has the DNA TGTGCCAGCAGCCCTGGGGGACAGTTGGAGACCCAGTACTTC. The encoded protein is CASSPGGQLETQYF.

The V and J genes are TRBV9 and TRBJ2-1; TRBD2 agrees at 10 bases. V gave up 0 bases and J gave up 6 bases; unmatched junction bases: 6. Germline assignment: CDR1 SGDLS and CDR2 YYNGEE. There are 16 residues in the CDR3. The CDR3 loop is CASSVDPSGGTNEQFF. DNA of the CDR3: TGTGCCAGCAGCGTAGACCCTAGCGGGGGCACCAATGAGCAGTTCTTC.

The J gene is TRBJ2-3, the V gene TRBV27; 12 nucleotides align to TRBD2. This CDR3 spans 16 amino acids. The V and J ends lost 4 bases and 2 bases, in that order; junction bases with no gene match: 4. Germline V gene data show CDR1 as MNHEY and CDR2 as SMNVEV (reference sequence). The CDR3 sequence is CASSSLAGGFTDTQYF. The DNA of the CDR3 is TGTGCCAGCAGTTCACTAGCGGGGGGCTTCACAGATACGCAGTATTTT.

Only one count was recorded for this clone. The V gene is TRBV28, the J gene TRBJ1-5; unclear D gene. V gave up 5 bases and J gave up 7 bases, with 9 bases separating them. This CDR3 region has 12 residues. Germline CDR1 is MDHEN and CDR2 is SYDVKM. The CDR3 reads CASSPPNQPQHF. In nucleotides, the CDR3 is TGTGCCAGCAGTCCCCCTAACCAGCCCCAGCATTTT.

J is TRBJ2-5 and V is TRBV5-6; the D gene is possibly TRBD1 (6 bases). From germline, CDR1 is SGHDT and CDR2 YYEEEE. The CDR3 loop spans 16 amino acids. Trimming took off 4 bases at V and 4 bases at J, with 20 bases between the two ends. The CDR3 nucleotides are TGTGCCAGCAGCACGATCCAAGGAACAGGGAGAGAGACCCAGTACTTC. Translation: CASSTIQGTGRETQYF.

The chain joins TRBV5-6 to TRBJ1-5; tentatively, D is TRBD1 (5 bases). Germline lookup yields CDR1 SGHDT and CDR2 YYEEEE. With 5 bases removed from V and 1 base from J, the gap between germline ends came to 10 bases. This CDR3 is built from 14 residues. The CDR3 is CASSKQVSNQPQHF. DNA of the CDR3: TGTGCCAGCAGTAAACAGGTGAGCAATCAGCCCCAGCATTTT.

V and J are TRBV23-1 and TRBJ2-7; TRBD2 is a possible D gene (5 bases). TRBV23-1 is an ORF; its function is uncertain. This CDR3 comprises 14 residues. V lost 3 bases, J lost 2 bases, and 11 bases lay in between. The CDR3 region has the DNA TGCGCCAGCAGTCAGGCCCGGGGTCCCTACGAGCAGTACGTC. It specifies CASSQARGPYEQYV.

The chain uses TRBV6-6 and TRBJ2-5; a possible D gene is TRBD2 (6 bases). The CDR3 runs to 13 residues. Trimming stripped 2 bases from V and 5 bases from J, with 9 bases between. Germline CDR1 reads MNHNY; CDR2 reads SVGAGI (reference sequence). The DNA for the CDR3 is TGTGCCAGCAGTTACAGAGGAGGGGAGACCCAGTACTTC. This translates into CASSYRGGETQYF.

This clone came up a few times. The gene calls are TRBV30 and TRBJ1-2; 10 bases line up with TRBD1. CDR3 length: 13 residues. CDR1 and CDR2 from the germline V gene are GTSNPN and SVGIG (reference sequence). Trimming removed 0 bases from V and 8 bases from J; junction bases left unmatched: 3. DNA for the CDR3: TGTGCCTGGAGTGTGGGGACAGGGGAGGGCTACACCTTC. Amino acids: CAWSVGTGEGYTF.

V usage is TRBV7-8 and J usage is TRBJ2-5; 12 bases map to TRBD2. V shed 5 bases and J 4 bases; nucleotides not matched to a gene: 11. CDR1 and CDR2 (germline): SGHVS, FQNEAQ. CDR3 length equals 17 residues. The CDR3 protein is CASSPVTSGRRGETQYF. The DNA for the CDR3 is TGTGCCAGCAGCCCAGTGACTAGCGGGAGAAGGGGAGAGACCCAGTACTTC.

This chain links TRBV6-5 with TRBJ2-7; 7 positions agree with TRBD1. This CDR3 comprises 14 residues. V lost 0 bases, J lost 5 bases, and 4 bases stayed unmatched. CDR1 and CDR2 from the germline V gene are MNHEY and SVGAGI. The CDR3 region has the DNA TGTGCCAGCAGTTACTCCCGACAGGGAAACGAGCAGTACGTC. This translates into CASSYSRQGNEQYV.

The chain has TRBV2 and TRBJ1-1; D is unclear. The CDR3 length is 14 residues. Trimming cost V 7 bases and J 0 bases, with 12 bases left between them. Looked up from germline, CDR1 is SNHLY and CDR2 is FYNNEI. CDR3 in amino acids: CASTPRVMNTEAFF. As DNA, the CDR3 is TGTGCCAGCACCCCAAGAGTGATGAACACTGAAGCTTTCTTT.

With respect to this clone: Germline and junction disagree at one end, which may indicate a read error. J is TRBJ2-1 and V is TRBV7-7; 8 bases agree with TRBD2. From germline, CDR1 is SSHAT and CDR2 FNYEAQ (reference sequence). The CDR3 extends over 13 amino acids. Written as DNA, the CDR3 is TGTGCTAGCAGCCCGAAAGCGGGAGATGAGCAGTTCTTC. Amino acids: CASSPKAGDEQFF. The complete variable domain, with remaining parts taken from reference TRBV7-7 and TRBJ2-1, reads GAGVSQSPRYKVTKRGQDVTLRCDPISSHATLYWYQQALGQGPEFLTYFNYEAQPDKSGLPSDRFSAERPEGSISTLTIQRTEQRDSAMYRCASSPKAGDEQFFGPGTRLTVL.

This sequence joins TRBV7-9 and TRBJ1-2, with a weak D call TRBD1 (5 bases). V shed 5 bases and J shed 4 bases, with 20 bases lying between them. In germline, CDR1 is SEHNR, CDR2 FQNEAQ (reference sequence). The CDR3 has 16 amino acids. CDR3 sequence reads: CASSESGTWGGYGYTF. CDR3 DNA: TGTGCCAGCAGCGAAAGTGGGACTTGGGGCGGCTATGGCTACACCTTC.

The chain couples TRBV28 to TRBJ2-1, with TRBD2 matching over 13 bases. Per germline, CDR1 MDHEN and CDR2 SYDVKM. V shed 5 bases, J shed 5 bases, and the junction held 9 bases outside the gene matches. The CDR3 has 17 residues. For the CDR3, the DNA is TGTGCCAGCAGTGAAAAAACTAGCGGGGGGGATAACAATGAGCAGTTCTTC. Its translation is CASSEKTSGGDNNEQFF. The full variable domain, completed using reference TRBV28 and TRBJ2-1, is DVKVTQSSRYLVKRTGEKVFLECVQDMDHENMFWYRQDPGLGLRLIYFSYDVKMKEKGDIPEGYSVSREKKERFSLILESASTNQTSMYLCASSEKTSGGDNNEQFFGPGTRLTVL.

This clone was observed once. The chain combines TRBV27 with TRBJ2-2, with a weak D call TRBD2 (6 bases). From germline, CDR1 is MNHEY and CDR2 SMNVEV (reference sequence). The CDR3 totals 14 residues. V dropped 6 bases and J dropped 4 bases, with 12 bases sitting between them. The CDR3 region is CASRPLARTGELFF. The DNA for the CDR3 is TGTGCCAGCAGGCCACTAGCTCGCACCGGGGAGCTGTTTTTT.

Only a few counts were recorded for this clone. This sequence joins TRBV30 and TRBJ1-2, with TRBD1 matching over 8 bases. There are 10 residues in the CDR3. Germline CDR1 is GTSNPN and CDR2 is SVGIG (reference sequence). V trimming: 8 bases; J trimming: 8 bases; junction bases outside the gene matches: 4. The CDR3 DNA sequence: TGTGCCGCCGACAGGGGCGGCTACACCTTC. Translated, it gives CAADRGGYTF.

The chain links TRBV12-5 to TRBJ2-1; TRBD1 matches 9 bases. This CDR3 has 16 amino acids. From germline, CDR1 is LGHNT and CDR2 FRNRAP. Losses at the gene ends were 3 bases for V and 2 bases for J; bases not matched to a gene: 5. CDR3 bases: TGTGCTAGTGGTTTAGCACAGGGGGCGGCCTACAATGAGCAGTTCTTC. This translates into CASGLAQGAAYNEQFF. The full variable domain, rest sourced from reference TRBV12-5 and TRBJ2-1, is DARVTQTPRHKVTEMGQEVTMRCQPILGHNTVFWYRQTMMQGLELLAYFRNRAPLDDSGMPKDRFSAEMPDATLATLKIQPSEPRDSAVYFCASGLAQGAAYNEQFFGPGTRLTVL.

This chain uses TRBV27 with TRBJ1-2; weak D call: TRBD1 (5 bases). The V end lost 4 bases, the J end lost 8 bases, and 14 bases lay between the germline ends. CDR1 and CDR2 (germline): MNHEY, SMNVEV (reference sequence). This CDR3 spans 13 amino acids. CDR3 nucleotide sequence: TGTGCCAGCAGTTCCCCGACGGGGGGGGGCTACACCTTC. Translation gives CASSSPTGGGYTF.

The rearrangement uses TRBV6-5 and TRBJ1-3, with TRBD1 identical over 7 bases. Germline V lookup: CDR1 MNHEY, CDR2 SVGAGI. V lost 6 bases, J lost 4 bases, and 9 bases stayed unmatched. This CDR3 has 15 residues. The CDR3: CASSTTGEYGNTIYF. The CDR3 bases are TGTGCCAGCAGCACCACAGGGGAGTACGGAAACACCATATATTTT.

The count of this clone is one. This chain joins TRBV4-2 and TRBJ2-1; D not resolved. Trimming stripped 0 bases from V and 0 bases from J, with 15 bases between. Germline V gives CDR1 LGHNA, CDR2 YNFKEQ. The CDR3 runs 18 residues. The CDR3 region has the DNA TGTGCCAGCAGCCAAGAGGAAAAAACTTGGAGCTCCTACAATGAGCAGTTCTTC. It is translated as CASSQEEKTWSSYNEQFF.

This sequence joins TRBV5-6 and TRBJ2-7, with 10 nucleotides matching TRBD2. CDR3 length equals 14 residues. CDR1 SGHDT and CDR2 YYEEEE come from the germline V gene. Losses at the gene ends were 3 bases for V and 4 bases for J; bases not matched to a gene: 4. Here the CDR3 DNA reads TGTGCCAGCAGCTCGGGACTAGCGTCTTACGAGCAGTACGTC. Translation: CASSSGLASYEQYV.

The chain carries TRBV6-6 and TRBJ2-5; possibly TRBD2 for D (6 bases). The V end was cut by 6 bases, the J end by 7 bases, with 6 bases between. Germline V lookup: CDR1 MNHNY, CDR2 SVGAGI (reference sequence). The CDR3 has 10 residues. The CDR3, as DNA: TGTGCCAGCAGGGAGGGGACCCAGTACTTC. This translates into CASREGTQYF.

The chain uses TRBV7-9 and TRBJ2-5, with D maybe TRBD2 (6 bases). V lost 3 bases to trimming and J lost 0 bases, with 14 bases between them. There are 16 residues in the CDR3. Germline assignment: CDR1 SEHNR and CDR2 FQNEAQ (reference sequence). The CDR3 DNA reads as TGTGCCAGCAGCTTTCTTAGCGGTTCCTACCAAGAGACCCAGTACTTC. The encoded protein is CASSFLSGSYQETQYF.

This rearrangement joins TRBV18 to TRBJ1-2; no clear D. CDR1 is KGHSH and CDR2 is LQKENI in the germline V gene. The CDR3 has 14 amino acids. V lost 3 bases, J lost 4 bases, and 12 bases lay in between. In DNA, the CDR3 is TGTGCCAGCTCACCGGGTGTGGGGAGCTATGGCTACACCTTC. Translated, it gives CASSPGVGSYGYTF.

The rearrangement links TRBV7-9 to TRBJ2-3, with a weak D call TRBD1 (6 bases). This CDR3 has 15 residues. V was pared by 5 bases and J by 0 bases, with 12 bases between. Germline V gives CDR1 SEHNR, CDR2 FQNEAQ (reference sequence). As DNA, the CDR3 is TGTGCCAGCAGCGGCAGACAGGTTAGCACAGATACGCAGTATTTT. Encoded protein: CASSGRQVSTDTQYF.

The J gene is TRBJ2-5, the V gene TRBV28, with D possibly matching TRBD1 (5 bases). Germline assignment: CDR1 MDHEN and CDR2 SYDVKM. The CDR3 covers 14 residues. V was trimmed by 6 bases and J by 1 base, leaving 12 bases between them. This chain's CDR3 is CASSLDNRQETQYF. The DNA for the CDR3 is TGTGCCAGCAGCCTGGACAATCGCCAAGAGACCCAGTACTTC. Drawing the rest from reference TRBV28 and TRBJ2-5, the complete variable domain is DVKVTQSSRYLVKRTGEKVFLECVQDMDHENMFWYRQDPGLGLRLIYFSYDVKMKEKGDIPEGYSVSREKKERFSLILESASTNQTSMYLCASSLDNRQETQYFGPGTRLLVL.

The chain joins TRBV4-2 to TRBJ2-3; 7 positions match TRBD1. The V and J ends lost 3 bases and 3 bases, in that order; junction bases with no gene match: 9. Looked up from germline, CDR1 is LGHNA and CDR2 is YNFKEQ. The CDR3 spans 16 residues. The CDR3 sequence: CASSHEQGVSTDTQYF. CDR3 bases: TGTGCCAGCAGCCACGAGCAGGGGGTCAGTACAGATACGCAGTATTTT.

In this sample, this clone turned up once. The rearrangement joins TRBV9 to TRBJ1-2; 9 positions match TRBD1. Germline V gene lookup returns CDR1 SGDLS and CDR2 YYNGEE. The length of the CDR3 is 15 residues. V trimming: 2 bases; J trimming: 0 bases; junction bases outside the gene matches: 2. This chain's CDR3 is CASSVGTGTNYGYTF. CDR3 in DNA: TGTGCCAGCAGCGTGGGGACAGGGACTAACTATGGCTACACCTTC.

The chain is built from TRBV4-1 and TRBJ1-4, with 8 bases lining up with TRBD1. The CDR3 spans 16 residues. CDR1 is MGHRA, CDR2 YSYEKL, per germline. Trimming cost V 0 bases and J 6 bases; bases outside gene matches: 6. The CDR3 nucleotides read TGCGCCAGCAGCCAAGAAACTACAGGGGGAGATGAAAAACTGTTTTTT. Its protein product is CASSQETTGGDEKLFF.